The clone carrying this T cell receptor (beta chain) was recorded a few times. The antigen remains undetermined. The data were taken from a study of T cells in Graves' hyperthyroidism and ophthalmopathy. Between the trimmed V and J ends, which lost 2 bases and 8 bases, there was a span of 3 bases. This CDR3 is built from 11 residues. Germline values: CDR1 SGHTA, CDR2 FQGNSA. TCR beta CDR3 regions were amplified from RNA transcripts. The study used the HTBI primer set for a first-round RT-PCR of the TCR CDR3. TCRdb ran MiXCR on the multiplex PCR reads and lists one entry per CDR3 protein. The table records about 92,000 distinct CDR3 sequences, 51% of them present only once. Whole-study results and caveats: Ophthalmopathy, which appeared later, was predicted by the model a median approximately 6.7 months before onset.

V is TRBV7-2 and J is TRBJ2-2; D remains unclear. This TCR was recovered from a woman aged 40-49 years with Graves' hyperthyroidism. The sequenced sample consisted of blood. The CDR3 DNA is TGTGCCAGCAGCTTAAGAGGGGAGCTGTTTTTT. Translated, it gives CASSLRGELFF.